The 16 T cell receptor beta chains below were found in one sample sequenced in a study of cytomegalovirus exposure and HLA in healthy donors. PCR was performed using 60 Vbeta and 13 Jbeta primers. Produced via immunoSEQ multiplex PCR; TCRdb's table is partial and in-frame only. The data hold about 100,000 clones, with over 65% observed a single time. Sequenced material: PBMCs. The receptors originated from a female donor in good health and CMV-seropositive.

This clone has a handful of counts. The chain employs TRBV13 and TRBJ2-1; D might be TRBD2 (5 bases). V was trimmed by 1 base and J by 4 bases, leaving 8 bases between them. This CDR3 region has 14 residues. Germline CDR1 is PRHDT and CDR2 is FYEKMQ (reference sequence). The CDR3 coding sequence is TGTGCCAGCAGCTTAGAGCGGCTTTACAATGAGCAGTTCTTC. The encoded protein is CASSLERLYNEQFF. The full variable domain, completed using reference TRBV13 and TRBJ2-1, is AAGVIQSPRHLIKEKRETATLKCYPIPRHDTVYWYQQGPGQDPQFLISFYEKMQSDKGSIPDRFSAQQFSDYHSELNMSSLELGDSALYFCASSLERLYNEQFFGPGTRLTVL.

The chain couples TRBV28 to TRBJ2-7, with D possibly being TRBD2 (6 bases). The germline V gene encodes CDR1 MDHEN and CDR2 SYDVKM. Deletions cut 4 bases from V and 0 bases from J, with 16 bases between. This CDR3 contains 16 residues. CDR3 protein: CASSSPSSASSYEQYF. The CDR3 coding sequence is TGTGCCAGCAGTTCGCCCTCTAGCGCCTCCTCCTACGAGCAGTACTTC. Looking up the rest from reference TRBV28 and TRBJ2-7 gives the full variable domain: DVKVTQSSRYLVKRTGEKVFLECVQDMDHENMFWYRQDPGLGLRLIYFSYDVKMKEKGDIPEGYSVSREKKERFSLILESASTNQTSMYLCASSSPSSASSYEQYFGPGTRLTVT.

This clone has a handful of counts. V gene TRBV14 combines with J gene TRBJ1-4; possibly TRBD1 for D (5 bases). The CDR3 totals 15 residues. V shed 4 bases and J shed 2 bases, with 11 bases lying between them. Germline V gene data show CDR1 as SGHDN and CDR2 as FVKESK. CDR3 bases: TGTGCCAGCAGCCGAGACAGTGGTACTAATGAAAAACTGTTTTTT. Residues: CASSRDSGTNEKLFF.

The chain is built from TRBV29-1 and TRBJ2-3, with D possibly being TRBD1 (6 bases). The CDR3 is 12 amino acids. The V gene lost 5 bases and the J gene lost 6 bases, with 12 bases spanning the gap. Germline loops: CDR1 SQVTM, CDR2 ANQGSEA. The CDR3 DNA reads as TGCAGCGTTTTACAGGGATCCGATACGCAGTATTTT. Translating it yields CSVLQGSDTQYF.

The chain combines TRBV7-6 with TRBJ2-5, with 9 positions matching TRBD2. The CDR3 has 17 amino acids. V dropped 1 base and J dropped 4; count of bases not matched to a gene: 10. Germline V gives CDR1 SGHVS, CDR2 FNYEAQ. CDR3 protein: CASSLGVAGAPRETQYF. The CDR3 DNA sequence: TGTGCCAGCAGCTTAGGTGTAGCGGGGGCCCCCCGAGAGACCCAGTACTTC.

Here the CDR3 reads CASSQGQGAKQYF. DNA for the CDR3: TGTGCCAGCAGCCAAGGGCAGGGGGCGAAACAGTACTTC. J is TRBJ2-7 and V is TRBV14; 8 bases agree with TRBD1. Unmatched junction bases numbered 6, after V lost 1 base and J lost 10 bases. Germline assignment: CDR1 SGHDN and CDR2 FVKESK. This CDR3 is built from 13 residues.

The chain links TRBV7-2 to TRBJ2-1, with 9 nucleotides matching TRBD2. V dropped 2 bases and J dropped 8; count of bases not matched to a gene: 10. This CDR3 contains 16 residues. Germline V lookup: CDR1 SGHTA, CDR2 FQGNSA. The CDR3 sequence: CASSLRYRRGGDEQFF. In DNA form, the CDR3 reads TGTGCCAGCAGCTTAAGGTATAGGCGGGGGGGCGATGAGCAGTTCTTC. Variable domain in full (rest from reference TRBV7-2 and TRBJ2-1): GAGVSQSPSNKVTEKGKDVELRCDPISGHTALYWYRQSLGQGLEFLIYFQGNSAPDKSGLPSDRFSAERTGGSVSTLTIQRTQQEDSAVYLCASSLRYRRGGDEQFFGPGTRLTVL.

The chain uses TRBV19 and TRBJ2-1; D is possibly TRBD2 (6 bases). The germline V gene has CDR1 LNHDA and CDR2 SQIVND (reference sequence). This CDR3 is 15 amino acids long. V lost 2 bases and J lost 3, with 11 bases in between. This chain's CDR3 is CASSIITGDYNEQFF. The CDR3 coding sequence is TGTGCCAGTAGTATAATAACGGGAGACTACAATGAGCAGTTCTTC.

The gene calls are TRBV11-3 and TRBJ2-3; 8 bases line up with TRBD2. Germline V gene data show CDR1 as SGHNT and CDR2 as YENEEA. J lost 0 bases, V lost 0 bases, and 5 bases had no gene match. This CDR3 has 17 residues. CDR3 DNA sequence: TGTGCCAGCAGCTTAGAGCGAGCGGGGGCGAGCACAGATACGCAGTATTTT. Translation gives CASSLERAGASTDTQYF.

This clone was recorded a few times. The chain links TRBV7-9 to TRBJ2-5; D ambiguous. Germline-derived CDR1 and CDR2 are SEHNR and FQNEAQ (reference sequence). V lost 6 bases to trimming and J lost 5 bases, with 13 bases between them. This CDR3 has 13 residues. In nucleotides, the CDR3 is TGTGCCAGCAGGGGCTCTGTTTCCGAGACCCAGTACTTC. Amino acids: CASRGSVSETQYF.

The V and J genes are TRBV6-1 and TRBJ1-1, with a tentative D call TRBD1 (6 bases). CDR3 length equals 13 residues. CDR1 is MNHNS and CDR2 is SASEGT in the germline V gene. Deletions cut 4 bases from V and 1 base from J, with 7 bases between. The CDR3 DNA reads TGTGCCAGCAGTGCGACAGGGAACACTGAAGCTTTCTTT. Translating gives CASSATGNTEAFF.

The J gene is TRBJ2-7, the V gene TRBV6-5; D gene unclear. The CDR3 totals 15 residues. The V gene lost 2 bases and the J gene lost 4 bases, with 15 bases spanning the gap. In germline, CDR1 is MNHEY, CDR2 SVGAGI. The CDR3 DNA follows: TGTGCCAGCAGTTACGGGCCAGTTCCCTTTTACGAGCAGTACTTC. This translates into CASSYGPVPFYEQYF.

The chain has TRBV2 and TRBJ1-3; a possible D gene is TRBD1 (6 bases). Trimming took off 6 bases at V and 0 bases at J, with 6 bases between the two ends. The CDR3 is 13 amino acids. Germline-derived CDR1 and CDR2 are SNHLY and FYNNEI. This CDR3 reads CASRDSSGNTIYF. The CDR3, as DNA: TGTGCCAGCAGGGACAGCTCTGGAAACACCATATATTTT.

This clone appeared a few times. The chain uses TRBV6-5 and TRBJ2-1, with D tentatively TRBD2 (5 bases). This CDR3 has 15 amino acids. V was trimmed by 0 bases and J by 5 bases, leaving 11 bases between them. Germline assignment: CDR1 MNHEY and CDR2 SVGAGI. CDR3: CASSYSGLRNNEQFF. In DNA form, the CDR3 reads TGTGCCAGCAGTTACTCAGGACTCAGGAACAATGAGCAGTTCTTC.

The chain links TRBV28 to TRBJ2-1, with TRBD2 matching 13 bases. The CDR3 has 15 amino acids. Germline CDR1 is MDHEN and CDR2 is SYDVKM. V lost 7 bases to trimming and J lost 7 bases; unmatched junction nucleotides: 7. This CDR3 reads CASITLAGGPNEQFF. The CDR3 DNA reads as TGTGCCAGCATTACACTAGCGGGAGGGCCGAATGAGCAGTTCTTC.

This chain links TRBV6-5 with TRBJ2-1; 10 bases match TRBD2. Per the germline V gene, CDR1 is MNHEY and CDR2 is SVGAGI. The CDR3 length is 14 residues. The trim removed 2 bases at V and 9 bases at J, leaving 4 bases unmatched. CDR3 loop: CASSYDGTSVEQFF. For the CDR3, the DNA is TGTGCCAGCAGTTACGATGGGACTAGCGTTGAGCAGTTCTTC.